This note documents a single TCR beta chain sequence. Its antigen remains unidentified. No base quality values were provided; no much bigger clone lies one nucleotide off. The data were taken from a study of shared clonotypes between healthy human individuals (dated by TCRdb to about 2020). In terms of the full investigation: The cohort included a few men and a couple of women between 18 and 49 years of age. To estimate repertoire size and how much clonotypes are shared between individuals, the study performed deep sequencing of blood TCR repertoires from roughly five healthy adults. For each donor, CD4 naive and CD4 memory were each run on three plates, CD8 naive on two plates, and CD8 memory on one plate. To increase sequencing depth and limit assay-specific biases, different laboratories used diverse techniques to prepare libraries and sequence TCR repertoires. Leukapheresis yielded between about 0.85 and 9.5 billion PBMCs per donor.

TCR CDR3 regions were amplified from genomic DNA by multiplex PCR using the deep immunoSEQ assay. Extracted genomic DNA from each cell subset was distributed evenly across all wells of several immunoSEQ 96-well plates, and each plate was treated as a replicate. For sorted subsets, about 200 ng genomic DNA, equal to tens of thousands of T cell genomes, was loaded into each replicate PCR. The purified libraries were quantified using a Qubit 3.0 fluorometer, sized with a Bioanalyzer 2100, and then quantified again using the KAPA Library Quantification kit. Every immunoSEQ 96-well plate was sequenced on a dedicated single-read 150-cycle Illumina NextSeq 550 flow cell. The paper's processing steps were these. Because only junctional sequences without quality scores were contained in the immunoSEQ output, filtering matching that applied to full-length reads could not be performed. Sequences were annotated with PyIR, a Python wrapper for IgBLAST v1.9, and V/J genes and CDR3 were assigned using IMGT germline references. Reads were removed for weak V/J assignments (E-value above 1e-6), missing CDR3, stop codons, out-of-frame junctions, or ambiguous translated residues. V3J clonotypes were defined as sequences sharing the same inferred V gene, J gene, and CDR3 amino acid sequence. The percentage overlap between two repertoires was calculated by dividing the number of shared unique clonotypes by the size of the smaller repertoire. Richness of each repertoire was evaluated using RTK rarefaction, the Chao1 estimator, and Recon v2.1 estimates of unobserved clonotypes. Generation probabilities were computed with OLGA for all TCRbeta clonotypes obtained by the gDNA method from four donors. The table was pulled from immuneACCESS by TCRdb, which kept in-frame rearrangements only. Such tables lose some clones; where checked, under half of the loss comes from unresolved V genes, and the rest has no known cause. For V, J and clone size, that table is used; D and trimming come from the DNA. This sample has roughly 330,000 clones in its table, and less than 85% of those were observed once. Of the sample, 9% to 12% is held by the ten largest clones.

Healthy HIV-negative adults with no recently reported acute infections or vaccinations were included as donors. All donors were Caucasian adults living in Nashville, Tennessee, USA. CD4+ T cells were enriched by magnetic negative selection, after which naive cells were positively selected on CD45RA and the negative fraction was taken as the memory subset. Blood was collected by leukapheresis, and PBMCs were isolated by Ficoll-Histopaque density gradient centrifugation and then cryopreserved in liquid nitrogen vapor phase. Analytical flow cytometry was used to check the purity and quantity of each magnetically sorted T cell population. Genomic DNA was isolated from each sorted fraction and quantified by UV absorbance on a Nanodrop 2000c. The germline V gene provides CDR1 SNHLY and CDR2 FYNNEI. The CDR3 goes from the cysteine to the phenylalanine over 15 residues. Only the CDR3 part of the read is kept: 45 bases, read in frame from the first base. For this chain, trimming is 0 bases at the V end and 7 bases at the J end, and the number of junction bases without a gene match is 5.

What the authors observed across the whole study: Only blood was sampled, and tissue TCR repertoires likely differ from those in blood. Even with the large sequencing depth, rarefaction of the sorted-subset datasets indicated that sequencing was incomplete. When a few donors were compared, the shared fraction of clonotypes was 5% to 6.5% for naive CD4, 3.5% for naive CD8, 2.3% for memory CD4, and less than 0.45% for memory CD8. The genetic and exposure-history diversity represented was limited by the small number of donors. Clonotypes shared by all four sorted-subset donors showed higher generation probabilities than non-shared clonotypes. Pairwise subsampling indicated that sequencing depth was expected to affect the degree of clonotype sharing among donors. Larger estimated clonotype richness was generally found for naive subsets than for memory subsets.

Sequenced input: memory CD4+ T cells sorted from blood. This specimen's cell subset or site label, per the study, means: CD45RA-negative fraction. The rearrangement combines TRBV2 with TRBJ2-2; TRBD2 fits 7 bases in the junction. This clonotype was obtained from a man under 40 in good health. At the DNA level, the sequence is TGTGCCAGCAGTGAAGCGAACCCGGGGGGCGGGGAGCTGTTTTTT. This translates into CASSEANPGGGELFF.